This is a list of T cell receptor beta chains from one sample in a study of CD8+CD57+ T cells in acquired aplastic anemia. TCRdb called the reads again in MiXCR, with one record for every CDR3 protein. The repertoire consists of around 170,000 distinct CDR3 sequences, with about three fifths occurring once and the leading ten covering 35% to 50%. Sequences were obtained from sorted CD4+, CD8+, or CD8+CD57+ T cells (not recorded which) from PBMCs. The receptor source for this set is a human donor in good health. Both conserved end residues are part of each CDR3. D genes are given only for firm matches. Expanded clones get a size class; other rows say once, few or many, or leave the size out.

j_call	d_call	clone_size	v_call	cdr3_nt	cdr3_aa
TRBJ2-7	TRBD1	-	TRBV4-3	TGCGCCAGCAGCCCATCGGGACAGGGGGCCTACGAGCAGTACTTC	CASSPSGQGAYEQYF
TRBJ2-3	-	-	TRBV10-1	TGCGCCACCAGTGATCCTCGGACTTCTGATACGCAGTATTTT	CATSDPRTSDTQYF
TRBJ1-5	-	-	TRBV10-3	TGTGCCAGCAGTCTCAGGGATGGCAATCAGCCCCAGCATTTT	CASSLRDGNQPQHF
TRBJ2-3	-	-	TRBV5-1	TGCGCCAGCAGCGCCTACGGGACTTACACAGATACGCAGTATTTT	CASSAYGTYTDTQYF
TRBJ2-1	TRBD2	-	TRBV7-8	TGTGCCAGCAGCCTAGGCCCCACTAGCGGTATCTACAATGAGCAGTTCTTC	CASSLGPTSGIYNEQFF
TRBJ2-5	-	-	TRBV6-5	TGTGCCAGCTTGGGTGAGACCCAGCACTTC	CASLGETQHF
TRBJ2-5	-	-	TRBV7-3	TGTGCCAGCAGCTCTAACGGAGGACATCTTCGGGAGACCCAGTACTTC	CASSSNGGHLRETQYF
TRBJ2-7	TRBD1	few	TRBV9	TGTGCCAGCAGCGTCCTACCGGGACAGGGGCATGGGGAGCAGTACTTC	CASSVLPGQGHGEQYF
TRBJ2-1	TRBD2	-	TRBV24-1	TGTGCCACCAGTGAACCCGGACTAGCGGGATACAATGAGCAGTTCTTC	CATSEPGLAGYNEQFF
TRBJ1-4	-	-	TRBV29-1	TGCAGCGCTTCGGGGGGTGAACTGTTTTTT	CSASGGELFF
TRBJ2-5	-	-	TRBV12-3/TRBV12-4	TGTGCCAGCACCCCAACTTTATCGGAGACCCAGTACTTC	CASTPTLSETQYF
TRBJ2-1	TRBD2	many	TRBV19	TGTGCCAGTAGGCCGGGACTAGGGTACAATGAGCAGTTCTTC	CASRPGLGYNEQFF
TRBJ2-7	-	-	TRBV10-3	TGTGCCATCAGTGAGTCGGGGGACCCCCGCTACGAGCAGTACTTC	CAISESGDPRYEQYF
TRBJ2-7	-	many	TRBV4-2	TGTGCCAGCAGCCAACGATTGGAGGGTTACGAGCAGTACTTC	CASSQRLEGYEQYF
TRBJ2-1	TRBD2	-	TRBV7-9	TGTGCCAGCAGCTTAGATGGACTAGCCGCCAATGAGCAGTTCTTC	CASSLDGLAANEQFF
TRBJ2-5	-	-	TRBV5-4	TGTGCCAGCAGCCGGAGAGTTGACAGCACGCGGACCCAGTACTTC	CASSRRVDSTRTQYF
TRBJ2-7	TRBD1	-	TRBV20-1	TGCAGTGCTAGAGGCGGACAGGTCAGGGCCTACGAGCAGTACTTC	CSARGGQVRAYEQYF
TRBJ2-1	TRBD1	-	TRBV2	TGTGCCAGCAGCTCCACAGGGGGCGTGGGAAATGAGCAGTTCTTC	CASSSTGGVGNEQFF
TRBJ2-7	-	-	TRBV29-1	TGCAGCGTTTCCGGGACCTCCTACGAGCAGTACTTC	CSVSGTSYEQYF
TRBJ1-1	-	many	TRBV24-1	TGTGCCACCAGTGATTCAAACTCCAACACTGAAGCTTTCTTT	CATSDSNSNTEAFF
TRBJ2-5	TRBD1	many	TRBV7-8	TGTGCCAGCAGCCCACGGGACAGGGGGCCTCCAGAGACCCAGTACTTC	CASSPRDRGPPETQYF
TRBJ2-5	TRBD2	-	TRBV29-1	TGCAGCGTCGGGGGGGGGGAAACCCAGTACTTC	CSVGGGETQYF
TRBJ2-5	TRBD1	many	TRBV7-9	TGTGCCAGCAGCTTAGCGGTCGGACAGGGGGCCGAGACCCAGTACTTC	CASSLAVGQGAETQYF
TRBJ2-3	TRBD2	-	TRBV7-8	TGTGCCAGCAGCCCTAGGACTAGCGGGATGTTTGATACGCAGTATTTT	CASSPRTSGMFDTQYF
TRBJ1-2	-	many	TRBV19	TGTGCCAGTAGTGTGTATCAGAACTATGGCTACACCTTC	CASSVYQNYGYTF
TRBJ1-2	-	-	TRBV19	TGTGCCAGTAGTAAACCAGGGGAAAGGGTCTATGGCTACACCTTC	CASSKPGERVYGYTF
TRBJ2-7	TRBD1	-	TRBV20-1	TGCAGTGCTACGCGACAGGGCGTCAACGAGCAGTACTTC	CSATRQGVNEQYF
TRBJ1-5	-	many	TRBV4-3	TGCGCCAGCAGCCAAGGCAGGGATCAGCCCCAGCATTTT	CASSQGRDQPQHF
TRBJ2-7	TRBD2	-	TRBV5-1	TGCGCCAGCAGCTTGGCCGGGACTAGCGTCTACGAGCAGTACTTC	CASSLAGTSVYEQYF
TRBJ2-2	-	-	TRBV9	TGTGCCAGCAGCCAAAGCCTCCCTCAACTCGGGGAGCTGTTTTTT	CASSQSLPQLGELFF